These 32 T cell receptor beta chains share one sample of origin, sequenced in a study of OX40 agonist ivuxolimab in advanced cancers. Some clones are missing from TCRdb's copy, which holds only in-frame ones; the method was immunoSEQ multiplex PCR. The sample shows tens of thousands of clones, 85% to 95% of them seen only once. The source was CD4+ or CD8+ T cells sorted from blood, collected in a trial of the OX40 agonist ivuxolimab. The receptors derive from an adult with an advanced solid tumor such as melanoma, head and neck, liver or kidney cancer.

The gene calls are TRBV19 and TRBJ1-5; 9 nucleotides match TRBD1. This CDR3 is 14 amino acids long. Germline V gene data show CDR1 as LNHDA and CDR2 as SQIVND (reference sequence). J lost 5 bases, V lost 7 bases, and 6 bases had no gene match. The CDR3 region has the DNA TGTGCCAGTACCATAACAGGGGGCCATCAGCCCCAGCATTTT. Translated, it gives CASTITGGHQPQHF.

The DNA of the CDR3 is TGTGCCAGCAGTGTCTTCGGGACAGAGGGTGAAAAACTGTTTTTT. Its translation is CASSVFGTEGEKLFF. The chain is built from TRBV28 and TRBJ1-4; the match to TRBD1 covers 7 bases. V trimming: 5 bases; J trimming: 7 bases; junction bases outside the gene matches: 10. Looked up from germline, CDR1 is MDHEN and CDR2 is SYDVKM. This CDR3 comprises 15 residues.

The chain recombines TRBV6-1 with TRBJ2-1, with D perhaps assigned TRBD1 or TRBD2 (6 bases each). This CDR3 spans 16 amino acids. Germline assignment: CDR1 MNHNS and CDR2 SASEGT. With 0 bases removed from V and 0 bases from J, the gap between germline ends came to 9 bases. DNA for the CDR3: TGTGCCAGCAGTGAAGCGGGGGGCCACTCCTACAATGAGCAGTTCTTC. Amino acids: CASSEAGGHSYNEQFF.

The V gene is TRBV28, the J gene TRBJ2-7, with D perhaps being TRBD1 or TRBD2 (5 bases each). Germline V CDR1 and CDR2: MDHEN, SYDVKM. The CDR3 runs to 15 residues. The V gene lost 3 bases and the J gene lost 2 bases, with 14 bases spanning the gap. This chain's CDR3 is CASSFRGRTTYEQYF. The CDR3 nucleotides read TGTGCCAGCAGTTTCCGGGGCCGTACGACCTACGAGCAGTACTTC.

CDR3 sequence: CSATPYYEQYF. Here the CDR3 DNA reads TGCAGTGCCACGCCATACTACGAGCAGTACTTC. The chain employs TRBV20-1 and TRBJ2-7; D unclear. CDR1 and CDR2 from the germline V gene are DFQATT and SNEGSKA (reference sequence). Trimming removed 6 bases from V and 3 bases from J, with 9 bases in between. This CDR3 spans 11 amino acids.

The chain uses TRBV11-2 and TRBJ2-1; D may be TRBD2 (5 bases). Germline CDR1 is SGHAT and CDR2 is FQNNGV. The CDR3 has 12 residues. V lost 4 bases, J lost 5 bases, and 6 bases lay in between. Here the CDR3 reads CASSSGNNEQFF. The CDR3 coding sequence is TGTGCCAGCAGCTCCGGGAACAATGAGCAGTTCTTC.

The chain joins TRBV27 to TRBJ2-1, with unresolved D. The V gene's germline CDR1 is MNHEY and CDR2 SMNVEV (reference sequence). The germline V and J ends were trimmed by 8 bases and 4 bases, with 15 bases remaining between them. The CDR3 runs 14 residues. The CDR3 nucleotides read TGTGCCAGCGGGTTTCTCGGGCGGTACAATGAGCAGTTCTTC. It codes for CASGFLGRYNEQFF.

A single count supports this clone. V and J are TRBV6-6 and TRBJ2-7; TRBD2 matches at 13 bases. The CDR3 has 16 residues. J gave up 7 bases and V 7 bases, and 13 bases lay outside the gene matches. Germline CDR1 is MNHNY and CDR2 is SVGAGI (reference sequence). The CDR3 DNA reads TGTGCCAGCACGCGCCCCGGACTAGCGGGAGAAAGTGAGCAGTACTTC. Translated, it gives CASTRPGLAGESEQYF.

The rearrangement links TRBV27 to TRBJ2-1; 10 nucleotides match TRBD2. The CDR3 totals 17 residues. Germline CDR1 MNHEY, CDR2 SMNVEV (reference sequence). V was clipped by 4 bases and J by 7 bases; unmatched bases: 13. The CDR3 sequence: CASSSPLGLAGANEQFF. CDR3 nucleotide sequence: TGTGCCAGCAGTTCGCCACTGGGGCTAGCGGGAGCAAATGAGCAGTTCTTC.

The chain recombines TRBV2 with TRBJ1-5; 9 nucleotides line up with TRBD1. Per the germline V gene, CDR1 is SNHLY and CDR2 is FYNNEI. The CDR3 has 16 residues. J was trimmed by 1 base and V by 4 bases; bases with no gene match: 5. The CDR3 is CASSGGTGSSNQPQHF. The CDR3 coding sequence is TGTGCCAGCAGTGGTGGGACAGGGAGCAGCAATCAGCCCCAGCATTTT. The full variable domain, in which reference TRBV2 and TRBJ1-5 provide the parts outside the CDR3, is EPEVTQTPSHQVTQMGQEVILRCVPISNHLYFYWYRQILGQKVEFLVSFYNNEISEKSEIFDDQFSVERPDGSNFTLKIRSTKLEDSAMYFCASSGGTGSSNQPQHFGDGTRLSIL.

The chain joins TRBV7-6 to TRBJ2-1; tentatively, D is TRBD2 (6 bases). V was shortened by 1 base and J by 0 bases, with 16 bases between the two germline ends. The CDR3 has 18 amino acids. The germline CDR1 and CDR2 sequences are SGHVS and FNYEAQ. CDR3: CASSLDVSRGSSYNEQFF. CDR3 coding DNA: TGTGCCAGCAGCTTAGACGTTTCACGGGGGAGCTCCTACAATGAGCAGTTCTTC.

The chain couples TRBV25-1 to TRBJ2-7, with 12 bases that match TRBD1. The V gene end was trimmed by 8 bases and the J gene end by 6 bases; junction bases not matched to a gene: 5. CDR1 MGHDK and CDR2 SYGVNS come from the germline V gene. CDR3 length: 13 amino acids. CDR3 sequence reads: CASGGTGGGEQYF. The CDR3 region has the DNA TGTGCCAGCGGCGGGACAGGGGGCGGCGAGCAGTACTTC.

J is TRBJ2-7 and V is TRBV28; weak D call: TRBD2 (5 bases). The CDR3 loop spans 13 amino acids. V lost 6 bases to trimming and J lost 7 bases, with 16 bases between them. Germline CDR1 MDHEN, CDR2 SYDVKM. Here the CDR3 DNA reads TGTGCCAGCAGGATCGAGGGCCATGGTGAGCAGTACTTC. It codes for CASRIEGHGEQYF. The whole variable domain, filled in from reference TRBV28 and TRBJ2-7, reads DVKVTQSSRYLVKRTGEKVFLECVQDMDHENMFWYRQDPGLGLRLIYFSYDVKMKEKGDIPEGYSVSREKKERFSLILESASTNQTSMYLCASRIEGHGEQYFGPGTRLTVT.

By share of the sample, this clone is medium-sized. The J gene is TRBJ2-7, the V gene TRBV6-5; TRBD2 agrees at 9 bases. The CDR3 loop spans 15 amino acids. In germline, CDR1 is MNHEY, CDR2 SVGAGI. The V gene end was trimmed by 5 bases and the J gene end by 4 bases; junction bases not matched to a gene: 9. CDR3 coding DNA: TGTGCCAGCAGTGTGAGGGCGGGAGGGCGGTACGAGCAGTACTTC. It specifies CASSVRAGGRYEQYF.

The chain joins TRBV27 to TRBJ2-1; D unresolved. Germline CDR1 and CDR2: MNHEY and SMNVEV (reference sequence). The CDR3 is 15 residues long. Trimming pared 8 bases from V and 1 base from J, leaving 15 bases between. The CDR3 nucleotides read TGTGCCAGCTGTTATCAGGAAGGATCCTACAATGAGCAGTTCTTC. Amino acid sequence: CASCYQEGSYNEQFF.

This rearrangement joins TRBV6-4 to TRBJ2-3, with 7 bases aligning to TRBD2. J was trimmed by 0 bases and V by 4 bases; bases with no gene match: 4. Germline CDR1 is MRHNA and CDR2 is SNTAGT. This CDR3 is built from 15 residues. The CDR3 nucleotides read TGTGCCAGCAGTGCACTAGCGCCCAGCACAGATACGCAGTATTTT. Its protein product is CASSALAPSTDTQYF.

CDR3 bases: TGTGCCAGCAGTCCTGTGCGACAGCCTAATGAAAAACTGTTTTTT. Amino acid sequence: CASSPVRQPNEKLFF. The chain links TRBV2 to TRBJ1-4; D possibly corresponds to TRBD1 (5 bases). V gave up 5 bases and J gave up 3 bases, with 13 bases separating them. This CDR3 contains 15 residues. Germline assignment: CDR1 SNHLY and CDR2 FYNNEI.

J is TRBJ2-1 and V is TRBV7-6; D gene ambiguous. V shed 3 bases and J shed 7 bases, with 4 bases lying between them. This CDR3 spans 11 amino acids. Germline lookup yields CDR1 SGHVS and CDR2 FNYEAQ. The CDR3: CASSFGNEQFF. CDR3 in DNA: TGTGCCAGCAGCTTCGGAAATGAGCAGTTCTTC.

This chain connects TRBV27 to TRBJ2-7; 12 positions match TRBD2. J gave up 0 bases and V 0 bases, and 9 bases lay outside the gene matches. Germline assignment: CDR1 MNHEY and CDR2 SMNVEV (reference sequence). The CDR3 spans 19 residues. CDR3 sequence reads: CASSLSWTSGVSSSYEQYF. The DNA for the CDR3 is TGTGCCAGCAGTTTATCGTGGACTAGCGGGGTATCAAGCTCCTACGAGCAGTACTTC.

The rearrangement joins TRBV19 to TRBJ2-1; 9 bases match TRBD2. Germline V CDR1 and CDR2: LNHDA, SQIVND (reference sequence). The ends lost 5 bases at V and 8 bases at J; junction bases unmatched: 10. The CDR3 is made up of 15 amino acids. CDR3 DNA: TGTGCCAGTAGTCCCGGGACTAGCTACTCCCATGAGCAGTTCTTC. Its translation is CASSPGTSYSHEQFF.

The V gene is TRBV4-1, the J gene TRBJ2-2; D not resolved. The CDR3 loop spans 15 amino acids. The V end was cut by 1 base, the J end by 4 bases, with 10 bases between. From germline, CDR1 is MGHRA and CDR2 YSYEKL. CDR3 loop: CASSQVTLGTGELFF. CDR3 in DNA: TGCGCCAGCAGCCAAGTAACGCTGGGCACCGGGGAGCTGTTTTTT.

This chain joins TRBV29-1 and TRBJ2-7, with TRBD2 identical over 7 bases. CDR3 length: 13 amino acids. The ends lost 4 bases at V and 4 bases at J; junction bases unmatched: 7. Looked up from germline, CDR1 is SQVTM and CDR2 is ANQGSEA. In DNA form, the CDR3 reads TGCAGCGTTGTGGAGCGGGATCGGTACGAGCAGTACTTC. Its translation is CSVVERDRYEQYF.

V gene TRBV30 combines with J gene TRBJ2-1; 8 bases line up with TRBD2. This CDR3 has 13 residues. Trimming took 2 bases from V and 4 from J; bases not matched to a gene: 1. CDR1 and CDR2 (germline): GTSNPN, SVGIG (reference sequence). CDR3 region: CAWSSGGYNEQFF. Here the CDR3 DNA reads TGTGCCTGGAGTTCGGGAGGGTACAATGAGCAGTTCTTC.

The chain joins TRBV11-3 to TRBJ1-4; D is perhaps TRBD1 (6 bases). Looked up from germline, CDR1 is SGHNT and CDR2 is YENEEA. The CDR3 runs to 16 residues. The V gene lost 3 bases and the J gene lost 4 bases, with 15 bases spanning the gap. The CDR3 DNA sequence: TGTGCCAGCAGCTTTTCCCGCGGACAGTATAATGAAAAACTGTTTTTT. Translation: CASSFSRGQYNEKLFF.

This chain connects TRBV4-3 to TRBJ2-3, with 8 bases identical to TRBD1. Germline V gene lookup returns CDR1 LGHNA and CDR2 YSLEER. After removal of 4 bases from V and 0 bases from J, the junction contained 9 bases not matched to a gene. The CDR3 is made up of 17 amino acids. CDR3 protein: CASSLSLGQASTDTQYF. CDR3 bases: TGCGCCAGCAGCCTATCTTTGGGACAGGCTAGCACAGATACGCAGTATTTT.

This clone has only a few counts. For the CDR3, the DNA is TGTGCCAGCAGCTCCGGACTGATCTCTGGAAACACCATATATTTT. Protein sequence: CASSSGLISGNTIYF. The J gene is TRBJ1-3, the V gene TRBV7-9; no clear D. Germline V gene lookup returns CDR1 SEHNR and CDR2 FQNEAQ (reference sequence). Trimming pared 4 bases from V and 0 bases from J, leaving 10 bases between. The CDR3 is made up of 15 amino acids.

This chain uses TRBV2 with TRBJ2-7, with TRBD2 matching over 7 bases. The CDR3 loop spans 15 amino acids. Germline V lookup: CDR1 SNHLY, CDR2 FYNNEI. The V segment lost 4 bases and the J segment 3 bases; nucleotides outside the gene matches: 9. The CDR3 reads CASSVGAGVVYEQYF. The CDR3 DNA reads as TGTGCCAGCAGTGTCGGGGCGGGAGTTGTCTACGAGCAGTACTTC.

CDR3 in amino acids: CASSVAGQTDTQYF. The CDR3, as DNA: TGTGCCAGCAGCGTAGCTGGGCAGACAGATACGCAGTATTTT. This chain uses TRBV9 with TRBJ2-3; D call uncertain. Trimming took 0 bases from V and 3 from J, leaving 8 bases between them. Germline loops: CDR1 SGDLS, CDR2 YYNGEE. The CDR3 consists of 14 residues.

This rearrangement joins TRBV6-6 to TRBJ2-5; D possibly uses TRBD1 or TRBD2 (5 bases each). V lost 2 bases, J lost 4 bases, and 14 bases lay in between. This CDR3 comprises 15 residues. Germline V gives CDR1 MNHNY, CDR2 SVGAGI (reference sequence). The chain's CDR3 is CASSYPTGRTETQYF. The CDR3 DNA reads as TGTGCCAGCAGTTACCCCACGGGACGAACAGAGACCCAGTACTTC.

V and J are TRBV2 and TRBJ2-7; 7 bases map to TRBD2. Germline CDR1 SNHLY, CDR2 FYNNEI. The CDR3 totals 15 residues. The J segment lost 5 bases and the V segment lost 6 bases, leaving 13 bases of the junction unmatched. CDR3 in DNA: TGTGCCAGCAGCCGCGGGAGCTCCCTCCGGAACGAGCAGTACTTC. The encoded protein is CASSRGSSLRNEQYF. Full variable domain (missing parts from reference TRBV2 and TRBJ2-7): EPEVTQTPSHQVTQMGQEVILRCVPISNHLYFYWYRQILGQKVEFLVSFYNNEISEKSEIFDDQFSVERPDGSNFTLKIRSTKLEDSAMYFCASSRGSSLRNEQYFGPGTRLTVT.

The chain employs TRBV27 and TRBJ1-5, with TRBD1 matching 7 bases. The CDR3 is 14 residues long. With 6 bases clipped from V and 3 bases from J, the junction kept 5 bases outside the gene matches. The germline V gene has CDR1 MNHEY and CDR2 SMNVEV (reference sequence). The CDR3 region has the DNA TGTGCCAGCAGAAGGCAGGGGGTCAATCAGCCCCAGCATTTT. It is translated as CASRRQGVNQPQHF.

This chain connects TRBV27 to TRBJ1-3, with no clear D. Germline lookup yields CDR1 MNHEY and CDR2 SMNVEV (reference sequence). CDR3 length equals 15 residues. Trimming stripped 3 bases from V and 4 bases from J, with 13 bases between. The CDR3 bases are TGTGCCAGCAGTTTGTCGGCTGGCTCCGGAAACACCATATATTTT. Its protein is CASSLSAGSGNTIYF.